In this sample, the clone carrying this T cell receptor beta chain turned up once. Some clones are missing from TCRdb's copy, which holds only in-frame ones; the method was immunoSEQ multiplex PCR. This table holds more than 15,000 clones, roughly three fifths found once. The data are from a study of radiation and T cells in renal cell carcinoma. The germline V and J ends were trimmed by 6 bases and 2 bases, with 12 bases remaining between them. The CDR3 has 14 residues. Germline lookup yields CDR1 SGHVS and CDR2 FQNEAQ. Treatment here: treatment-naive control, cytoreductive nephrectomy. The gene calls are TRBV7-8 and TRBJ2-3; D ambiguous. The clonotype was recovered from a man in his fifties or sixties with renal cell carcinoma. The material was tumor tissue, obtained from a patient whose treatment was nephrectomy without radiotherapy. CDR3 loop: CASRLQYSTDTQYF. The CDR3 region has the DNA TGTGCCAGCAGACTACAGTATTCCACAGATACGCAGTATTTT.